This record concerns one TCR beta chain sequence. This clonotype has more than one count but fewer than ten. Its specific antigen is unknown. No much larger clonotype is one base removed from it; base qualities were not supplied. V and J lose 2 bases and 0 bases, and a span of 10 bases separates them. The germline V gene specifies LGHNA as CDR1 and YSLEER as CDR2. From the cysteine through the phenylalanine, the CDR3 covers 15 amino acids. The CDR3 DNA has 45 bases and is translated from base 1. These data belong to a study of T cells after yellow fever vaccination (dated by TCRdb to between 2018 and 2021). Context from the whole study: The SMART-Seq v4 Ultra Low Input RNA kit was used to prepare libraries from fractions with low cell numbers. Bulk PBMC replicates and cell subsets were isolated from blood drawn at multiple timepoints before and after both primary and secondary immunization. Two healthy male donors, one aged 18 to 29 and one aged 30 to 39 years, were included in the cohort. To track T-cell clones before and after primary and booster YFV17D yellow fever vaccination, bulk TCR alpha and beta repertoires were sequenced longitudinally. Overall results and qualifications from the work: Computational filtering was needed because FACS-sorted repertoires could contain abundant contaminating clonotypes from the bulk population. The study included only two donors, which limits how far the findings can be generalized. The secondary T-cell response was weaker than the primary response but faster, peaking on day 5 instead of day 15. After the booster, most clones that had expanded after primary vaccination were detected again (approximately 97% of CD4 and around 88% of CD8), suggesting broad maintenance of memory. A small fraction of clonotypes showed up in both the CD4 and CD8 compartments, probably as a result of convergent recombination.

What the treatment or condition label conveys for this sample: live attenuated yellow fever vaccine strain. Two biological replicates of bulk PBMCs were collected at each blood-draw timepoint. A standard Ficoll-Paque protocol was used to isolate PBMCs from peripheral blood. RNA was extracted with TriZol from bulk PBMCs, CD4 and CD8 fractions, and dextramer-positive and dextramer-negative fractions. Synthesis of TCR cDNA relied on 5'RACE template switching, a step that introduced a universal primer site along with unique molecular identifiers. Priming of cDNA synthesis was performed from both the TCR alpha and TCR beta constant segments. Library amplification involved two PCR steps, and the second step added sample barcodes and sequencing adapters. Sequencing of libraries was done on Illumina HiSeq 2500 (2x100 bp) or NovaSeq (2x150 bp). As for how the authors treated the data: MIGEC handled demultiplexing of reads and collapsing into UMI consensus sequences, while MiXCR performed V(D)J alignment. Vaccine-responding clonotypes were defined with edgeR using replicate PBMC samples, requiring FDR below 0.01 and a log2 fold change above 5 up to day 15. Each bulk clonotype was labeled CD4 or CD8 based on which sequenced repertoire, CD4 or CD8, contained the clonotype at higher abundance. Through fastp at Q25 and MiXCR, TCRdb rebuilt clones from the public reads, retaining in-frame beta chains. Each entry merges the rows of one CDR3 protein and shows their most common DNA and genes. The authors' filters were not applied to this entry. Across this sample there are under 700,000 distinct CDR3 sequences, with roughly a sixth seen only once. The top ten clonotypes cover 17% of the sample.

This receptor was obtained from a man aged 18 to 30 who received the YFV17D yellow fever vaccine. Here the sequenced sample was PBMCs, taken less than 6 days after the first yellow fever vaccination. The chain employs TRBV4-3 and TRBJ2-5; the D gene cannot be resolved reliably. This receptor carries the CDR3 CASSQSLGYQETQYF. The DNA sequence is TGCGCCAGCAGCCAATCCTTAGGGTACCAAGAGACCCAGTACTTC.